This T cell receptor beta chain was profiled in a study of cytomegalovirus exposure and HLA in healthy donors. General study results and limits: Later genetic work tied a missense DCLRE1C variant to beta-chain V and J trimming.

The length of the CDR3 is 16 residues. V lost 4 bases and J lost 5, with 17 bases in between. In germline, CDR1 is SGHDN, CDR2 FVKESK. This clone was counted once. Its antigen is not identified. Donors were ostensibly healthy at sampling, although undocumented immune exposures were probable. Primers included in the PCR were 60 Vbeta and 13 Jbeta primers. The assay was immunoSEQ multiplex PCR, and TCRdb's table has in-frame clones only and misses some. Here the sample spans nearly 200,000 clones, around 73% being singletons. Sequenced: PBMCs. The chain combines TRBV14 with TRBJ2-2, with D perhaps matching TRBD1 (6 bases). The clonotype was recovered from a young woman in good health and CMV-seropositive. CDR3 nucleotide sequence: TGTGCCAGCAGCCGGATACAGGGCTCGGGTACCGGGGAGCTGTTTTTT. Encoded protein: CASSRIQGSGTGELFF. Drawing the rest from reference TRBV14 and TRBJ2-2, the complete variable domain is EAGVTQFPSHSVIEKGQTVTLRCDPISGHDNLYWYRRVMGKEIKFLLHFVKESKQDESGMPNNRFLAERTGGTYSTLKVQPAELEDSGVYFCASSRIQGSGTGELFFGEGSRLTVL.